These 23 T cell receptor beta chains were all obtained from the same sample, sequenced in a study of patients and donors after allogeneic stem cell transplantation (dated by TCRdb to the early 2020s). The method was RT-PCR. Sequencer: NextSeq 550. TCRdb cleaned the public reads at Q25 with fastp, built clones with MiXCR and kept in-frame beta chains. Under each unique CDR3 protein, matching rows form one entry showing the most common genes and DNA. The sample yields 800,000 to 1,000,000 distinct CDR3 sequences; about 20% were counted once. The ten largest make up roughly 6% of the sample. The source material was blood, either unsorted or a sorted T cell fraction (not recorded which). These receptors originate from a human donor who was either an allogeneic HSCT recipient or a stem cell or donor lymphocyte infusion donor (not recorded which). It is not recorded whose cells these are; they may come from a transplant donor.

The DNA for the CDR3 is TGTGCCACCGACCCCGGGACCAACCTTAATTCACCCCTCCACTTT. This translates into CATDPGTNLNSPLHF. The chain employs TRBV19 and TRBJ1-6, with D perhaps matching TRBD1 (5 bases). This CDR3 has 15 amino acids. The V gene's germline CDR1 is LNHDA and CDR2 SQIVND (reference sequence). V was clipped by 10 bases and J by 6 bases, with 19 bases between them.

This clonotype was counted between two and nine times. J is TRBJ1-2 and V is TRBV12-3 or TRBV12-4, with 9 bases lining up with TRBD1. J was trimmed by 6 bases and V by 7 bases; bases with no gene match: 6. The CDR3 covers 13 residues. CDR3 loop: CASTSGQGHGYTF. Here the CDR3 DNA reads TGTGCCAGCACCTCGGGACAGGGTCATGGCTACACCTTC.

The CDR3 loop reads CASSPRTGAGANVLTF. CDR3 DNA: TGTGCCAGCAGCCCCAGGACAGGGGCTGGGGCCAACGTCCTGACTTTC. The chain carries TRBV7-2 and TRBJ2-6; TRBD1 matches at 9 bases. J gave up 2 bases and V 5 bases, and 4 bases lay outside the gene matches. The germline V gene encodes CDR1 SGHTA and CDR2 FQGNSA. This CDR3 is 16 amino acids long.

A few counts support this clonotype. The chain employs TRBV12-3 or TRBV12-4 and TRBJ1-1, with a weak D call TRBD1 (5 bases). Trimming pared 6 bases from V and 5 bases from J, leaving 16 bases between. The CDR3 loop spans 14 amino acids. In DNA form, the CDR3 reads TGTGCCAGCAGAACCGAGGGGTGGGGGACTGAAGCTTTCTTT. It codes for CASRTEGWGTEAFF.

This chain connects TRBV20-1 to TRBJ1-1, with 8 bases identical to TRBD1. CDR1 is DFQATT, CDR2 SNEGSKA, per germline (reference sequence). The CDR3 length is 15 residues. The CDR3, as DNA: TGCAGCCTACGCGACAGGGGCAAATCCAACACTGAAGCTTTCTTT. Residues: CSLRDRGKSNTEAFF.

The rearrangement uses TRBV6-5 and TRBJ2-5; D is perhaps TRBD1 or TRBD2 (5 bases each). This CDR3 region has 16 residues. V lost 2 bases and J 3 bases, leaving 16 bases between the germline ends. Per germline, CDR1 MNHEY and CDR2 SVGAGI. In DNA form, the CDR3 reads TGTGCCAGCAGTTACAGAGGGACCATCGCCGAAGAGACCCAGTACTTC. It is translated as CASSYRGTIAEETQYF.

A few counts support this clonotype. The gene calls are TRBV5-1 and TRBJ2-5; 15 nucleotides match TRBD2. The germline gives CDR1 SGHRS, CDR2 YFSETQ. The junction had 11 bases not matched to a gene; V was cut back by 2 bases and J by 3 bases. This CDR3 contains 19 residues. CDR3 sequence reads: CASSLRTSGRALFEETQYF. As DNA, the CDR3 is TGCGCCAGCAGCTTACGGACTAGCGGGAGGGCCTTGTTTGAAGAGACCCAGTACTTC.

This clonotype was seen only a few times. The V and J genes are TRBV12-5 and TRBJ2-3, with 7 bases lining up with TRBD2. The CDR3 loop spans 14 amino acids. The V gene end was trimmed by 3 bases and the J gene end by 0 bases; junction bases not matched to a gene: 0. Germline V gives CDR1 LGHNT, CDR2 FRNRAP. The chain's CDR3 is CASGFGGSTDTQYF. CDR3 DNA sequence: TGTGCTAGTGGTTTCGGGGGGAGCACAGATACGCAGTATTTT.

V usage is TRBV5-6 and J usage is TRBJ1-6, with a weak D call TRBD1 (6 bases). The V end was cut by 4 bases, the J end by 8 bases, with 13 bases between. This CDR3 region has 14 residues. The V gene's germline CDR1 is SGHDT and CDR2 YYEEEE. This chain's CDR3 is CASSLRTAYSPLHF. The CDR3 DNA reads TGTGCCAGCAGCCTACGGACAGCCTATTCACCCCTCCACTTT.

The table lists this clonotype with a few counts. The rearrangement uses TRBV27 and TRBJ1-1; D gene uncertain. V was cut by 8 bases and J by 1 base, with 11 bases left in between. Germline CDR1 is MNHEY and CDR2 is SMNVEV (reference sequence). The length of the CDR3 is 13 residues. The CDR3 sequence is CASEKTANTEAFF. The DNA of the CDR3 is TGTGCCAGCGAAAAAACAGCGAACACTGAAGCTTTCTTT.

V and J are TRBV5-1 and TRBJ2-6; D remains unclear. V gave up 7 bases and J gave up 0 bases, with 5 bases separating them. The CDR3 consists of 13 residues. CDR1 and CDR2 (germline): SGHRS, YFSETQ. This CDR3 is CASQDSGANVLTF. The CDR3 nucleotides read TGCGCCAGCCAAGACTCTGGGGCCAACGTCCTGACTTTC.

This clonotype was found many times. V is TRBV3-1 and J is TRBJ2-5, with D possibly TRBD1 on 5 matching bases. The V gene's germline CDR1 is LGHDT and CDR2 YNNKEL (reference sequence). V was trimmed by 3 bases and J by 5 bases, leaving 7 bases between them. The CDR3 is 12 amino acids. DNA of the CDR3: TGTGCCAGCAGCCAGGGGCGGGAGACCCAGTACTTC. This codes for CASSQGRETQYF.

This clonotype was counted at least ten times. In nucleotides, the CDR3 is TGTGCCAGCTGGCGAAGCAATGAGCAGTTCTTC. Encoded protein: CASWRSNEQFF. The chain is built from TRBV12-3 or TRBV12-4 and TRBJ2-1; no firm D call. Trimming cost V 8 bases and J 6 bases, with 8 bases left between them. The CDR3 is 11 residues long.

This chain links TRBV12-5 with TRBJ2-7, with D unclear. Per the germline V gene, CDR1 is LGHNT and CDR2 is FRNRAP. The germline V and J ends were trimmed by 7 bases and 3 bases, with 13 bases remaining between them. The CDR3 loop spans 13 amino acids. For the CDR3, the DNA is TGTGCTAGTGCCCGACCCGTGGGCTACGAGCAGTACTTC. Amino acid sequence: CASARPVGYEQYF.

There are a few counts of this clonotype. This rearrangement joins TRBV12-3 or TRBV12-4 to TRBJ1-2, with D perhaps TRBD1 (6 bases). V lost 4 bases and J 6 bases, leaving 27 bases between the germline ends. The CDR3 extends over 18 amino acids. In DNA form, the CDR3 reads TGTGCCAGCAGTTCCGCATATTTCCAGGGGCCGGAGGAGAATGGCTACACCTTC. Amino acid sequence: CASSSAYFQGPEENGYTF.

In its sample, this clonotype was seen a few times. This chain connects TRBV4-1 to TRBJ2-7, with a possible D match to TRBD2 (5 bases). The ends were cut back, 4 bases at V and 3 bases at J, with 16 bases in the middle. Germline CDR1 and CDR2: MGHRA and YSYEKL. This CDR3 spans 15 amino acids. The CDR3 region has the DNA TGCGCCAGCAGCCTTCCAGGTGGAGGATTCTACGAGCAGTACTTC. This encodes CASSLPGGGFYEQYF.

This clonotype has only one observation. V usage is TRBV20-1 and J usage is TRBJ2-7; possibly TRBD2 for D (6 bases). Per the germline V gene, CDR1 is DFQATT and CDR2 is SNEGSKA (reference sequence). V lost 6 bases and J lost 6, with 15 bases in between. This CDR3 is built from 12 residues. Here the CDR3 DNA reads TGCAGTGCCCCGTCCGGGGGTAGCGAGCAGTACTTC. Amino acid sequence: CSAPSGGSEQYF.

The chain couples TRBV6-1 to TRBJ1-3; D gene ambiguous. Germline V gene data show CDR1 as MNHNS and CDR2 as SASEGT. The V end was cut by 7 bases, the J end by 4 bases, with 14 bases between. The CDR3 is 14 residues long. The CDR3 DNA follows: TGTGCCAGCAATGTACAGAGCCACGGAAACACCATATATTTT. Amino acid sequence: CASNVQSHGNTIYF.

This chain links TRBV15 with TRBJ2-7, with 7 bases matching TRBD1. The V and J ends lost 5 bases and 2 bases, in that order; junction bases with no gene match: 3. This CDR3 comprises 13 residues. CDR1 is LNHNV, CDR2 YYDKDF, per germline (reference sequence). The CDR3 region has the DNA TGTGCCACCAGCCTGGGACAGACCTACGAGCAGTACTTC. Translating gives CATSLGQTYEQYF.

The chain is built from TRBV4-2 and TRBJ1-1, with a weak D call TRBD1 (6 bases). With 1 base removed from V and 1 base from J, the gap between germline ends came to 13 bases. The CDR3 loop spans 16 amino acids. Germline V gene lookup returns CDR1 LGHNA and CDR2 YNFKEQ. CDR3 sequence: CASSQVGGTRNTEAFF. The CDR3 bases are TGTGCCAGCAGCCAAGTCGGCGGGACAAGGAACACTGAAGCTTTCTTT.

The chain has TRBV20-1 and TRBJ2-5; D remains ambiguous. The CDR3 sequence is 13 residues long. In germline, CDR1 is DFQATT, CDR2 SNEGSKA (reference sequence). Trimming left V 3 bases short and J 3 bases short, with 11 bases between. This CDR3 is CSARSSKKETQYF. The CDR3 DNA sequence: TGCAGTGCTAGGTCTTCCAAGAAAGAGACCCAGTACTTC.

There are a few counts of this clonotype. This rearrangement joins TRBV6-5 to TRBJ1-3, with 10 bases identical to TRBD1. The V segment lost 4 bases and the J segment 2 bases; nucleotides outside the gene matches: 2. Germline V lookup: CDR1 MNHEY, CDR2 SVGAGI. This CDR3 has 15 amino acids. Here the CDR3 DNA reads TGTGCCAGCAGTTCCGACAGGGGGCCTGGAAACACCATATATTTT. The encoded protein is CASSSDRGPGNTIYF.

The rearrangement joins TRBV4-2 to TRBJ2-3; the D is unclear. This CDR3 has 18 residues. CDR1 LGHNA and CDR2 YNFKEQ come from the germline V gene. Trimming took off 0 bases at V and 0 bases at J, with 16 bases between the two ends. The CDR3 here is CASSQDPATSSSTDTQYF. The CDR3 region has the DNA TGTGCCAGCAGCCAAGATCCGGCTACTTCTTCTAGCACAGATACGCAGTATTTT.